These 26 T cell receptor beta chains came from one sample sequenced in a study of blood T cell repertoires in COVID-19. TCRdb's copy holds only in-frame clones and misses some; the assay was immunoSEQ multiplex PCR. The repertoire consists of 15,000 to 20,000 clones, with around 86% occurring once and the leading ten covering about 16%. The sample was peripheral blood. Source of these receptors: a human donor with active COVID-19. The donor label of this sample is uncertain.

The chain couples TRBV18 to TRBJ2-3, with D perhaps matching TRBD2 (6 bases). The CDR3 is made up of 13 amino acids. CDR1 is KGHSH, CDR2 LQKENI, per germline. V was clipped by 5 bases and J by 3 bases, with 9 bases between them. The CDR3 reads CASSGGWTDTQYF. CDR3 DNA sequence: TGTGCCAGCTCAGGAGGGTGGACAGATACGCAGTATTTT.

The V and J genes are TRBV29-1 and TRBJ1-2; maybe TRBD1 (5 bases). This CDR3 contains 14 residues. V lost 2 bases and J 1 base, leaving 11 bases between the germline ends. Germline CDR1 is SQVTM and CDR2 is ANQGSEA. The CDR3 loop is CSVEPLGDNYGYTF. CDR3 nucleotides: TGCAGCGTTGAACCTCTAGGGGATAACTATGGCTACACCTTC.

V and J are TRBV5-4 and TRBJ2-2; TRBD1 matches at 10 bases. V gave up 4 bases and J gave up 6 bases; unmatched junction bases: 3. The CDR3 covers 14 residues. Germline values: CDR1 SGHNT, CDR2 YYREEE (reference sequence). The CDR3: CASSLDRGPGELFF. The CDR3, as DNA: TGTGCCAGCAGCCTAGACAGGGGGCCCGGGGAGCTGTTTTTT.

This chain joins TRBV7-3 and TRBJ2-5; weak D call: TRBD1 (6 bases). Germline loops: CDR1 SGHTA, CDR2 FQGTGA. V was shortened by 5 bases and J by 5 bases, with 15 bases between the two germline ends. The CDR3 has 14 amino acids. CDR3 residues: CASSPQGSLETQYF. CDR3 nucleotide sequence: TGTGCCAGCAGCCCACAGGGCTCACTCGAGACCCAGTACTTC.

The J gene is TRBJ1-5, the V gene TRBV5-1; 9 nucleotides match TRBD1. In germline, CDR1 is SGHRS, CDR2 YFSETQ. This CDR3 has 16 residues. The V and J ends lost 3 bases and 7 bases, in that order; junction bases with no gene match: 11. CDR3 sequence: CASSWAGTGSVQPQHF. CDR3 bases: TGCGCCAGCAGCTGGGCCGGGACAGGGTCAGTCCAGCCCCAGCATTTT.

This rearrangement joins TRBV3-1 (or the pseudogene TRBV3-2) to TRBJ2-2; 7 bases match TRBD1. The germline V gene has CDR1 LGHDT and CDR2 YNNKEL (reference sequence). This CDR3 has 18 amino acids. Germline trimming cut 4 bases from V and 5 bases from J; bases unmatched to any gene: 16. Here the CDR3 DNA reads TGTGCCAGCAGCCGGGACCGATACAGGGGCCGGAGGACCGGGGAGCTGTTTTTT. Encoded protein: CASSRDRYRGRRTGELFF.

There are a few counts of this clone. The V gene is TRBV27, the J gene TRBJ1-5; TRBD1 might be the D (5 bases). Trimming left V 4 bases short and J 0 bases short, with 13 bases between. From germline, CDR1 is MNHEY and CDR2 SMNVEV (reference sequence). The length of the CDR3 is 16 residues. The CDR3 DNA is TGTGCCAGCAGTTCCACAGGAGCTTATAGCAATCAGCCCCAGCATTTT. It translates to CASSSTGAYSNQPQHF.

The V gene is TRBV20-1, the J gene TRBJ2-2, with a weak D call TRBD1 (5 bases). This CDR3 is 14 amino acids long. The ends were cut back, 3 bases at V and 4 bases at J, with 12 bases in the middle. Germline-derived CDR1 and CDR2 are DFQATT and SNEGSKA (reference sequence). The CDR3 DNA reads as TGCAGTGCTAGTTTGGGGCTAAGCACCGGGGAGCTGTTTTTT. Residues: CSASLGLSTGELFF.

The CDR3 reads CSVLLPGAALHF. The CDR3 DNA reads TGCAGCGTTCTTCTCCCGGGAGCCGCCCTCCACTTT. The chain links TRBV29-1 to TRBJ1-6; D is uncertain. This CDR3 spans 12 amino acids. The V gene lost 5 bases and the J gene lost 14 bases, with 16 bases spanning the gap. CDR1 is SQVTM, CDR2 ANQGSEA, per germline. The entire variable domain, with the rest obtained from reference TRBV29-1 and TRBJ1-6, is as follows: SAVISQKPSRDICQRGTSLTIQCQVDSQVTMMFWYRQQPGQSLTLIATANQGSEATYESGFVIDKFPISRPNLTFSTLTVSNMSPEDSSIYLCSVLLPGAALHFGNGTRLTVT.

This chain connects TRBV5-4 to TRBJ1-2; maybe TRBD1 (6 bases). The CDR3 extends over 15 amino acids. Germline V gene sequence: CDR1 SGHNT, CDR2 YYREEE (reference sequence). V lost 2 bases and J lost 4, with 15 bases in between. CDR3 coding DNA: TGTGCCAGCAGCTTCAGGGGCCGTGAGATCTATGGCTACACCTTC. It specifies CASSFRGREIYGYTF.

CDR3 sequence: CASSDQPGQEYGYTF. In nucleotides, the CDR3 is TGTGCCAGCAGTGATCAACCGGGACAGGAATATGGCTACACCTTC. The chain uses TRBV6-4 and TRBJ1-2; 8 bases fit TRBD1. The CDR3 sequence is 15 residues long. The germline V gene encodes CDR1 MRHNA and CDR2 SNTAGT. V was clipped by 3 bases and J by 5 bases; unmatched bases: 8.

V is TRBV24-1 and J is TRBJ2-5; tentatively, D is TRBD2 (6 bases). Germline lookup yields CDR1 KGHDR and CDR2 SFDVKD. Trimming took off 5 bases at V and 5 bases at J, with 17 bases between the two ends. The CDR3 runs 15 residues. The CDR3 DNA follows: TGTGCCACCAGTGCCATCCGGGACTCGGGGGAGACCCAGTACTTC. Translated: CATSAIRDSGETQYF.

The chain recombines TRBV19 with TRBJ1-6; 7 bases are a match to TRBD1. The germline V gene encodes CDR1 LNHDA and CDR2 SQIVND (reference sequence). The CDR3 length is 15 residues. After removal of 5 bases from V and 5 bases from J, the junction contained 6 bases not matched to a gene. The DNA of the CDR3 is TGTGCCAGTAGTCCCAGACAGGGCGATAATTCACCCCTCCACTTT. It is translated as CASSPRQGDNSPLHF.

This clone has only one observation. The V call is TRBV6-6, the J call TRBJ1-3, with 7 bases aligning to TRBD1. There are 16 residues in the CDR3. Trimming cost V 7 bases and J 2 bases; bases outside gene matches: 11. Germline-derived CDR1 and CDR2 are MNHNY and SVGAGI (reference sequence). The CDR3 sequence is CASKMTGSGAGNTIYF. The CDR3 coding sequence is TGTGCCAGCAAAATGACAGGGAGTGGGGCTGGAAACACCATATATTTT.

This clone was counted once. This sequence joins TRBV4-2 and TRBJ2-7; 9 nucleotides line up with TRBD1. Germline V lookup: CDR1 LGHNA, CDR2 YNFKEQ. The CDR3 loop spans 16 amino acids. V dropped 4 bases and J dropped 3; count of bases not matched to a gene: 10. The CDR3 spells CASSRTNRGPDYEQYF. The DNA of the CDR3 is TGTGCCAGCAGCCGGACCAACAGGGGGCCCGACTACGAGCAGTACTTC.

The chain has TRBV15 and TRBJ2-5; D ambiguous. Germline V gene lookup returns CDR1 LNHNV and CDR2 YYDKDF (reference sequence). The CDR3 totals 15 residues. V dropped 0 bases and J dropped 2 bases, with 10 bases sitting between them. The DNA for the CDR3 is TGTGCCACCAGCAGAGATTTTGGGCGACAAGAGACCCAGTACTTC. Its protein product is CATSRDFGRQETQYF. Full variable domain (outside the CDR3, taken from reference TRBV15 and TRBJ2-5): DAMVIQNPRYQVTQFGKPVTLSCSQTLNHNVMYWYQQKSSQAPKLLFHYYDKDFNNEADTPDNFQSRRPNTSFCFLDIRSPGLGDTAMYLCATSRDFGRQETQYFGPGTRLLVL.

This chain joins TRBV3-1 (or the pseudogene TRBV3-2) and TRBJ1-1; D remains unclear. Germline V gene lookup returns CDR1 LGHDT and CDR2 YNNKEL (reference sequence). CDR3 size: 13 residues. Between the trimmed V and J ends, which lost 4 bases and 2 bases, there was a span of 8 bases. This chain's CDR3 is CASSLGVNTEAFF. CDR3 DNA sequence: TGTGCCAGCAGCCTCGGAGTTAACACTGAAGCTTTCTTT.

The V and J genes are TRBV5-1 and TRBJ2-2; 7 bases align to TRBD1. V was pared by 2 bases and J by 5 bases, with 15 bases of the junction left unmatched. The CDR3 has 18 residues. Germline values: CDR1 SGHRS, CDR2 YFSETQ. CDR3 sequence reads: CASSFQNDDRVPTGELFF. CDR3 sequence (DNA): TGCGCCAGCAGCTTTCAAAACGACGACAGGGTACCAACCGGGGAGCTGTTTTTT. Combining the CDR3 with reference TRBV5-1 and TRBJ2-2 gives the whole variable domain KAGVTQTPRYLIKTRGQQVTLSCSPISGHRSVSWYQQTPGQGLQFLFEYFSETQRNKGNFPGRFSGRQFSNSRSEMNVSTLELGDSALYLCASSFQNDDRVPTGELFFGEGSRLTVL.

The J gene is TRBJ2-7, the V gene TRBV19; 7 positions agree with TRBD1. Per germline, CDR1 LNHDA and CDR2 SQIVND (reference sequence). V lost 4 bases to trimming and J lost 0 bases; unmatched junction nucleotides: 9. The CDR3 runs to 16 residues. CDR3 sequence: CASSNPGQVGSYEQYF. The CDR3 DNA sequence: TGTGCCAGTAGTAACCCTGGACAGGTCGGCTCCTACGAGCAGTACTTC.

This rearrangement joins TRBV6-5 to TRBJ1-4; TRBD1 matches 7 bases. The V gene's germline CDR1 is MNHEY and CDR2 SVGAGI. V lost 10 bases, J lost 4 bases, and 6 bases stayed unmatched. The CDR3 runs 13 residues. CDR3 coding DNA: TGTGCCACCGGGACAGCTTTTAATGAAAAACTGTTTTTT. Translation gives CATGTAFNEKLFF.

The rearrangement links TRBV7-9 to TRBJ2-5, with a weak D call TRBD2 (5 bases). Germline V gene sequence: CDR1 SEHNR, CDR2 FQNEAQ (reference sequence). CDR3 length: 15 residues. V lost 1 base and J 5 bases, leaving 14 bases between the germline ends. The CDR3 loop is CASSLVSGFLETQYF. CDR3 in DNA: TGTGCCAGCAGCTTAGTCTCGGGGTTTTTGGAGACCCAGTACTTC.

The V call is TRBV6-5, the J call TRBJ1-6; no clear D gene. CDR1 is MNHEY, CDR2 SVGAGI, per germline. V lost 4 bases and J lost 7, with 17 bases in between. The CDR3 has 16 amino acids. Here the CDR3 DNA reads TGTGCCAGCAGTTCTGGTCCACACCAATCCAATTCACCCCTCCACTTT. Amino acids: CASSSGPHQSNSPLHF.

V and J are TRBV4-3 and TRBJ2-5; TRBD2 aligns across 7 bases. V dropped 3 bases and J dropped 3; count of bases not matched to a gene: 7. The CDR3 spans 15 residues. Germline CDR1 and CDR2: LGHNA and YSLEER. CDR3 loop: CASSQNPSGEETQYF. CDR3 DNA sequence: TGCGCCAGCAGCCAGAACCCTAGCGGAGAAGAGACCCAGTACTTC.

J is TRBJ2-7 and V is TRBV11-2; 11 bases are shared with TRBD2. Trimming took 5 bases from V and 3 from J; bases not matched to a gene: 9. Germline assignment: CDR1 SGHAT and CDR2 FQNNGV. The CDR3 runs 16 residues. DNA for the CDR3: TGTGCCAGCAGCCCGAGGGGACTAGCGGCTGGCTACGAGCAGTACTTC. It is translated as CASSPRGLAAGYEQYF.

V is TRBV6-2 or TRBV6-3 and J is TRBJ1-5; D is ambiguous. Germline V lookup: CDR1 MNHEY, CDR2 SVGEGT. V dropped 2 bases and J dropped 2 bases, with 7 bases sitting between them. This CDR3 has 14 residues. CDR3 in DNA: TGTGCCAGCAGTTACCTCGTTGGCAATCAGCCCCAGCATTTT. Encoded protein: CASSYLVGNQPQHF.

This sequence joins TRBV9 and TRBJ2-1, with 11 nucleotides matching TRBD2. Germline V gene sequence: CDR1 SGDLS, CDR2 YYNGEE. V shed 2 bases and J 4 bases; nucleotides not matched to a gene: 5. The CDR3 spans 16 residues. The CDR3 DNA sequence: TGTGCCAGCAGCGTCGACGTAGCGGGGGGGTACAATGAGCAGTTCTTC. It encodes CASSVDVAGGYNEQFF.